A single T cell receptor (beta chain) is shown here with its context. Its recognized antigen is unknown. One base away there is no much larger clone; base qualities are not given. The collaborating institutions used their own protocols to collect whole blood in K2EDTA tubes. Collaborator samples were shipped for TCRbeta analysis as frozen whole blood, isolated PBMCs, or DNA extracted from either sample type. Deletion took 8 bases off V and 1 base off J, with a span of 8 bases between the germline ends. Reading from cysteine to phenylalanine, the CDR3 counts 12 amino acids. Of the read, only the CDR3 DNA is kept; its 36 bases are in frame from base 1. The germline V gene (reference sequence) sets CDR1 to SEHNR and CDR2 to FQNEAQ. TCRbeta CDR3 regions were amplified from genomic DNA by means of the immunoSEQ Assay, a bias-controlled multiplex PCR. Per the authors' processing: The number of nucleated cells in each sample was estimated by amplification of reference gene primers within the assay. To quantify the absolute abundance of each unique TCRbeta CDR3 rearrangement, sequence reads were collapsed and filtered. For each sample, productive Simpson clonality was calculated as the square root of Simpson's diversity index across productive rearrangements. Imported from immuneACCESS, the table was reduced by TCRdb to in-frame sequences with V and J called. These copies leave out some clones; in studies compared against another copy, an unresolved V gene accounts for under half, and the cause of the remainder is not known. V and J calls and clone size are given by that table; D and trimming were obtained from the DNA. The sample data list tens of thousands of clones, and 75% to 90% of these were observed just once. The ten largest clones capture roughly 11% of the sample.

This record belongs to a study of blood T cell repertoires in COVID-19 (dated by TCRdb to the early 2020s). For the wider study: Samples covering the acute and convalescent phases of COVID-19 were provided by collaborators in the United States, Italy and Spain. The prospective study material was composed of cDNA or gDNA derived from T cells, B-cell-depleted T cells, or PBMCs. Where available, HLA class I and class II types were taken from metadata supplied by the sample provider and were not determined by assay-based typing. Sample metadata almost always included a de-identified subject ID, COVID-19 status, age in years and sex. A freely available public database, intended as a resource for researchers studying the immune response to SARS-CoV-2, is where the repertoires were released. The samples were drawn from the first 160 participants of the ongoing ImmuneRACE study and from 950 to 1,500 subjects provided by 6 global collaborators. Deeply sampled blood TCRbeta repertoires from subjects exposed to, actively infected with, or recovered from COVID-19 were included in the dataset. What the research found in general, with its limitations: How much clinical and demographic metadata was included differed by source and by participant, and the metadata was provided uncurated.

The chain uses TRBV7-9 and TRBJ1-1, with no confident D gene call. The receptor comes from an elderly man with acute or convalescent COVID-19. Sequencing was carried out using peripheral blood. The CDR3 region reads CASGYQNTEAFF. The DNA sequence is given as TGTGCCAGCGGCTATCAGAACACTGAAGCTTTCTTT. This CDR3, with the reference TRBV7-9 and TRBJ1-1 proteins standing in past its ends, gives the full variable domain DTGVSQNPRHKITKRGQNVTFRCDPISEHNRLYWYRQTLGQGPEFLTYFQNEAQLEKSRLLSDRFSAERPKGSFSTLEIQRTEQGDSAMYLCASGYQNTEAFFGQGTRLTVV.